This T cell receptor beta chain came from a study of T-cell reconstitution after alpha-beta-depleted transplantation in children. Study-wide findings and caveats: From surviving recipient T cells and thymic progenitors came the high day-60 TCRbeta diversity observed in some patients. Two months or so post-transplant, alpha-beta T cells reportedly derived from several hundred expanded graft clones.

The germline V gene has CDR1 SGHDN and CDR2 FVKESK. The germline V and J ends were trimmed by 4 bases and 3 bases, with 9 bases remaining between them. The CDR3 is 14 residues long. Unique molecular identifiers were used to barcode this TCRbeta library. Each CDR3 protein is one row after TCRdb ran MiXCR on the PCR reads. The sample contains 440,000 or so distinct CDR3 sequences, around two fifths of which appear only once. On this clonotype: Its cognate antigen is unknown.

The V call is TRBV14, the J call TRBJ2-2; D is ambiguous. The clonotype comes from a girl aged 2 to 9 with aplastic anemia, due to receive a stem cell transplant. The sample consisted of PBMCs, taken before TCRalphabeta/CD19-depleted stem cell transplant. CDR3 in amino acids: CASSPTIYTGELFF. The CDR3 DNA is TGTGCCAGCAGCCCCACGATATACACCGGGGAGCTGTTTTTT.